This TCR beta chain was captured in a study of cytomegalovirus exposure and HLA in healthy donors. This clone is a singleton in its sample. Antigen specificity is unknown. Primers for the PCR totalled 60 Vbeta and 13 Jbeta. Sequencing used immunoSEQ multiplex PCR; TCRdb keeps in-frame clones, though not all of them. Of approximately 160,000 clones in the sample, more than 65% were seen once. Germline lookup yields CDR1 SGHTA and CDR2 FQGNSA. Deletions cut 0 bases from V and 10 bases from J, with 18 bases between. The CDR3 sequence is 15 residues long. The study, taken as a whole, reports: The CMV antigen specificity of a few CMV-associated chains was confirmed through in vitro analysis.

The sample was PBMCs. The clonotype comes from a woman between 25 and 40 years old in good health and CMV-seronegative. The chain joins TRBV7-2 to TRBJ1-1; D possibly corresponds to TRBD1 (5 bases). CDR3 protein: CASSLAVHPGSGAFF. The CDR3, as DNA: TGTGCCAGCAGCTTAGCGGTACACCCAGGGTCCGGAGCTTTCTTT.